The source of this TCR beta chain is a study of blood T cell repertoires in COVID-19. At the level of the study: Samples representing acute and convalescent COVID-19 were sourced from the United States, Italy and Spain.

V lost 3 bases, J lost 5 bases, and 17 bases lay in between. The CDR3 spans 14 residues. CDR1 GTSNPN and CDR2 SVGIG come from the germline V gene (reference sequence). The repertoire was sequenced with immunoSEQ multiplex PCR; TCRdb's copy has only in-frame clones and lacks some. The sample contains about 140,000 clones, approximately 80% of which appear only once. The sequencing sample was made of peripheral blood. This TCR derives from an elderly woman with active or convalescent COVID-19. The chain uses TRBV30 and TRBJ2-7; TRBD1 is a possible D gene (5 bases). CDR3 DNA sequence: TGTGCCTGGAGCATTTTGCTAGGGGCGGACGAGCAGTACTTC. Translating it yields CAWSILLGADEQYF. Full variable domain (outside the CDR3, taken from reference TRBV30 and TRBJ2-7): SQTIHQWPATLVQPVGSPLSLECTVEGTSNPNLYWYRQAAGRGLQLLFYSVGIGQISSEVPQNLSASRPQDRQFILSSKKLLLSDSGFYLCAWSILLGADEQYFGPGTRLTVT.